This T cell receptor beta chain was sequenced during a study of cytomegalovirus exposure and HLA in healthy donors. CDR3 length: 14 residues. Germline-derived CDR1 and CDR2 are SNHLY and FYNNEI. Deletions cut 7 bases from V and 5 bases from J, with 17 bases between. PCR primers comprised 60 Vbeta and 13 Jbeta primers. The protocol was immunoSEQ multiplex PCR, while the TCRdb copy is restricted to in-frame clones and leaves out a portion. This sample carries 200,000 to 300,000 clones, almost 85% of them seen once, and the ten largest clones take more than 1.5%. General study results and limits: It was likely that a cluster of highly shared sequence variants was a sequencing artifact.

This clone was recorded once. Its antigen is as yet unknown. The receptor comes from a woman in her forties in good health and CMV-seropositive. The sample comprised PBMCs. The V call is TRBV2, the J call TRBJ2-5, with a tentative D call TRBD2 (5 bases). DNA for the CDR3: TGTGCCAGCACCCTGAGAGGGTCTGGGGAGACCCAGTACTTC. Residues: CASTLRGSGETQYF. Full variable domain (remainder filled in from reference TRBV2 and TRBJ2-5): EPEVTQTPSHQVTQMGQEVILRCVPISNHLYFYWYRQILGQKVEFLVSFYNNEISEKSEIFDDQFSVERPDGSNFTLKIRSTKLEDSAMYFCASTLRGSGETQYFGPGTRLLVL.